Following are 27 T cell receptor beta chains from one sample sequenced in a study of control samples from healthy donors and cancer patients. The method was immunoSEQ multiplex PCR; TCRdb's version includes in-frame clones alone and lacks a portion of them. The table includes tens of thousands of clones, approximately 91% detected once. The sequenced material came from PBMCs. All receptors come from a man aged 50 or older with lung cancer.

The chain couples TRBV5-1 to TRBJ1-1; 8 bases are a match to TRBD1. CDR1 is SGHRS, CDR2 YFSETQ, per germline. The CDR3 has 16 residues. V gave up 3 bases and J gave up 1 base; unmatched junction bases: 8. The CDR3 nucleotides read TGCGCCAGCAGCTCCTCGGGACAGGCGGCGAACACTGAAGCTTTCTTT. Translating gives CASSSSGQAANTEAFF.

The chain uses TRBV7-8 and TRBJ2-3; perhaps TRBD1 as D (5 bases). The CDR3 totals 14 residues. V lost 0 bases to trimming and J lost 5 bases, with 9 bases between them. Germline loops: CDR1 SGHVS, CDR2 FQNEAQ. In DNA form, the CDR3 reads TGTGCCAGCAGCTTAGCTCGACAGCAAGATACGCAGTATTTT. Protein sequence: CASSLARQQDTQYF.

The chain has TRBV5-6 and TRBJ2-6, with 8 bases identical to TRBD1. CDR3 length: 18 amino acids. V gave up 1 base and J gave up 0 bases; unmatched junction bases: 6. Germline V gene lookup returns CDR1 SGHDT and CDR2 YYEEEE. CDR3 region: CASSLLGQVFSGANVLTF. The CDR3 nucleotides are TGTGCCAGCAGCTTGTTGGGACAGGTCTTCTCTGGGGCCAACGTCCTGACTTTC.

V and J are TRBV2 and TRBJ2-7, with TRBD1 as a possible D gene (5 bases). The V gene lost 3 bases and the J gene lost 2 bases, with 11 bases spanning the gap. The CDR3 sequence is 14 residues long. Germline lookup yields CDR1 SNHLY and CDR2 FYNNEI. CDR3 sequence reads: CASSDGRAPYEQYF. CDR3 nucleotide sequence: TGTGCCAGCAGTGACGGCAGGGCCCCCTACGAGCAGTACTTC.

CDR3 DNA sequence: TGTGCCAGCAGTGGACGACTAGCGGATTACAATGAGCAGTTCTTC. Its translation: CASSGRLADYNEQFF. The V call is TRBV2, the J call TRBJ2-1; 9 bases match TRBD2. Germline CDR1 and CDR2: SNHLY and FYNNEI. The CDR3 is 15 residues long. The V segment lost 4 bases and the J segment 4 bases; nucleotides outside the gene matches: 5.

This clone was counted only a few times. The CDR3 DNA is TGTGCCACCAGTGACCCGGGACTAGCAGGTAATGAGCAGTTCTTC. Its protein is CATSDPGLAGNEQFF. The rearrangement links TRBV24-1 to TRBJ2-1; 9 bases match TRBD2. The germline V gene encodes CDR1 KGHDR and CDR2 SFDVKD. CDR3 length: 15 amino acids. V lost 4 bases, J lost 7 bases, and 7 bases stayed unmatched.

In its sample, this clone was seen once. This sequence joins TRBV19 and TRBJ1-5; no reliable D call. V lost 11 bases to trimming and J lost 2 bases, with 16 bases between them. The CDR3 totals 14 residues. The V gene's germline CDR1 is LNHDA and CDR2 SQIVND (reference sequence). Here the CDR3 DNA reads TGTGCCTCAGTATCCGGGGTCGGCAATCAGCCCCAGCATTTT. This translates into CASVSGVGNQPQHF. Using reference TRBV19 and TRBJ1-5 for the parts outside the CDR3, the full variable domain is DGGITQSPKYLFRKEGQNVTLSCEQNLNHDAMYWYRQDPGQGLRLIYYSQIVNDFQKGDIAEGYSVSREKKESFPLTVTSAQKNPTAFYLCASVSGVGNQPQHFGDGTRLSIL.

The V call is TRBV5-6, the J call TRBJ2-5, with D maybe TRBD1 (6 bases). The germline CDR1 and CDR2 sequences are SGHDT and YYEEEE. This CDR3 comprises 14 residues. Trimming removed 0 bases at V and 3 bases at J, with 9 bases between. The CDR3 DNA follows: TGTGCCAGCAGCTTGGTGGGGGCAGAAGAGACCCAGTACTTC. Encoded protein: CASSLVGAEETQYF.

CDR3 sequence (DNA): TGTGCCAGCAGCTTGGAGGGGGCCGGAGAGACCCAGTACTTC. Its protein is CASSLEGAGETQYF. The chain recombines TRBV5-6 with TRBJ2-5; 7 bases map to TRBD1. The V gene end was trimmed by 0 bases and the J gene end by 4 bases; junction bases not matched to a gene: 3. The germline V gene has CDR1 SGHDT and CDR2 YYEEEE. This CDR3 is 14 amino acids long.

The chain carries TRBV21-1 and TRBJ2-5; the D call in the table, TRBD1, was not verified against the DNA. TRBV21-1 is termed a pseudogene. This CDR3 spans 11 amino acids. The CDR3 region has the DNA TGTGCCAGCACCATCCAAGAGACCCAGTACTTC. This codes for CASTIQETQYF.

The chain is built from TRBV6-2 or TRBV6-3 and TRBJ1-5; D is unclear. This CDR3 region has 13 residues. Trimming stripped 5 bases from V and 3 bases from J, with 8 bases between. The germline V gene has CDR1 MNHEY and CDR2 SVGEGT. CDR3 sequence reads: CASSPRVNQPQHF. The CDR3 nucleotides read TGTGCCAGCAGTCCGCGGGTCAATCAGCCCCAGCATTTT.

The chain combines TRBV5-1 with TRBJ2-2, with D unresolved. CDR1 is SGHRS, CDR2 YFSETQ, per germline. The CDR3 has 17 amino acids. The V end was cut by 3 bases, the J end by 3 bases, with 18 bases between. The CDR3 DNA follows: TGCGCCAGCAGCTCCCCCTTCGAGGCCCTTGACACCGGGGAGCTGTTTTTT. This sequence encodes CASSSPFEALDTGELFF.

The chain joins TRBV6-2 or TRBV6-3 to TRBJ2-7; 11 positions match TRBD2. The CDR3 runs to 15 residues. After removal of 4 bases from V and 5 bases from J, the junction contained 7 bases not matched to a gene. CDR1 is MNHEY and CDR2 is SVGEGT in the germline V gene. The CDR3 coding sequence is TGTGCCAGCAGTTCGATGCCGGGACTAGCGGACGAGCAGTACTTC. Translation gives CASSSMPGLADEQYF.

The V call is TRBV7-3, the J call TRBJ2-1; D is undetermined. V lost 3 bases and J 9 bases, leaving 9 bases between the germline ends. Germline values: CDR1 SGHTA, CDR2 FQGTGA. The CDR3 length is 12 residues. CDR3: CASSLIGFEQFF. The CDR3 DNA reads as TGTGCCAGCAGCTTGATCGGGTTTGAGCAGTTCTTC.

The CDR3 DNA reads as TGTGCCAGCAGGGGAACTAGCAATCAGCCCCAGCATTTT. It codes for CASRGTSNQPQHF. V gene TRBV28 combines with J gene TRBJ1-5; D is ambiguous. CDR1 is MDHEN, CDR2 SYDVKM, per germline. This CDR3 spans 13 amino acids. Trimming shortened V by 6 bases and J by 0 bases, and 6 bases separated the two germline ends.

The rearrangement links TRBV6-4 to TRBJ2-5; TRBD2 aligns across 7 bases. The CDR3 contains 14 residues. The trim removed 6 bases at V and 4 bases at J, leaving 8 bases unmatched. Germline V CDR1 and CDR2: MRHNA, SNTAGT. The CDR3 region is CASSIGGRGETQYF. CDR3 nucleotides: TGTGCCAGCAGCATCGGGGGGAGAGGAGAGACCCAGTACTTC.

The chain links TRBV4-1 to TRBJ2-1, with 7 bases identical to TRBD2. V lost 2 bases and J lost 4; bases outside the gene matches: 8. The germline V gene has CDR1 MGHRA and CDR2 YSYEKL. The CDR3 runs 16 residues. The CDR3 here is CASSQLGRGKYNEQFF. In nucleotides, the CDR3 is TGCGCCAGCAGCCAATTAGGGCGGGGGAAATACAATGAGCAGTTCTTC.

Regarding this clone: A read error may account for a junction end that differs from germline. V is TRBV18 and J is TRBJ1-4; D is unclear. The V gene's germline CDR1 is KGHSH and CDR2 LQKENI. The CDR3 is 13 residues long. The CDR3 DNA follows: TGTGCCAGCTCACCACCCAATAATGAAACACTGTTTTTT. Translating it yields CASSPPNNETLFF.

The CDR3 protein is CSGQPGTANNEQFF. In nucleotides, the CDR3 is TGCAGCGGCCAACCCGGGACCGCCAACAATGAGCAGTTCTTC. The J gene is TRBJ2-1, the V gene TRBV29-1; the D call may be TRBD1 or TRBD2 (5 bases each). Germline lookup yields CDR1 SQVTM and CDR2 ANQGSEA. The CDR3 consists of 14 residues. The germline V and J ends were trimmed by 7 bases and 5 bases, with 18 bases remaining between them.

The CDR3 sequence is CASSSRGSGGGETQYF. The DNA of the CDR3 is TGCGCCAGCAGCTCCCGAGGTAGCGGGGGAGGGGAGACCCAGTACTTC. The chain carries TRBV4-1 and TRBJ2-5; 9 positions match TRBD2. Germline CDR1 reads MGHRA; CDR2 reads YSYEKL. This CDR3 is 16 amino acids long. The V segment lost 5 bases and the J segment 5 bases; nucleotides outside the gene matches: 12.

The CDR3 spells CASSNQQGALDEQYF. For the CDR3, the DNA is TGTGCCAGCAGTAACCAACAGGGGGCGCTTGACGAGCAGTACTTC. The rearrangement links TRBV6-5 to TRBJ2-7; TRBD1 aligns across 9 bases. This CDR3 spans 15 amino acids. Germline V gene data show CDR1 as MNHEY and CDR2 as SVGAGI. The ends lost 5 bases at V and 5 bases at J; junction bases unmatched: 10.

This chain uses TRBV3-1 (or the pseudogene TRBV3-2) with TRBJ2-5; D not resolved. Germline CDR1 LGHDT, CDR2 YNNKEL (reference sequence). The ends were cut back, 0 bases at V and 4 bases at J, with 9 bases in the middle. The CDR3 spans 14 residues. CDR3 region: CASSQEGSRETQYF. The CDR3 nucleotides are TGTGCCAGCAGCCAAGAAGGTTCACGAGAGACCCAGTACTTC.

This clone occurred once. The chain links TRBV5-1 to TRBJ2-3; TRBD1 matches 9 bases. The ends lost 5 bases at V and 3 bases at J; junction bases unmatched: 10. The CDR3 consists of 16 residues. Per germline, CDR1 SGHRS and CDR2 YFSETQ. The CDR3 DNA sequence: TGCGCCAGCAGGGGCGGGACAGGGAGGAGGACAGATACGCAGTATTTT. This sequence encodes CASRGGTGRRTDTQYF.

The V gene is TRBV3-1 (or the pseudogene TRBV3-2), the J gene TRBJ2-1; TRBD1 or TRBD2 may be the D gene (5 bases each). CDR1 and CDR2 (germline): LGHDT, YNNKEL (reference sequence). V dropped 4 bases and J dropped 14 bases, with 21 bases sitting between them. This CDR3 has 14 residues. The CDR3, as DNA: TGTGCCAGCAGCCTCTCCGGGACCACCTTAAGGGAGTTCTTC. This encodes CASSLSGTTLREFF.

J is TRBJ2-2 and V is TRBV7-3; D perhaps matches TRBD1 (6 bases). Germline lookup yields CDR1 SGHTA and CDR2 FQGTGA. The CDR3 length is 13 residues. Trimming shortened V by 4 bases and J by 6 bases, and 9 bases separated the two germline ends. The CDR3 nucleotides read TGTGCCAGCAGCTCTACAGGGTCCGGGGAGCTGTTTTTT. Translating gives CASSSTGSGELFF.

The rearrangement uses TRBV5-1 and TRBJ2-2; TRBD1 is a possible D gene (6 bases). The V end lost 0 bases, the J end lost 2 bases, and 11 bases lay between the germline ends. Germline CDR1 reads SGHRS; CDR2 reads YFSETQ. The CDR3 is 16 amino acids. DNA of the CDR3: TGCGCCAGCAGCTTGGACAGGGTCGGTAACACCGGGGAGCTGTTTTTT. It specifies CASSLDRVGNTGELFF.

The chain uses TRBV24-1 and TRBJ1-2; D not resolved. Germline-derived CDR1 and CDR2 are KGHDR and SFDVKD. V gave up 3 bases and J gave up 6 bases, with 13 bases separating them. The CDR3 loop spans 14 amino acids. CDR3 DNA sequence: TGTGCCACCAGTGATGCGGACGCCCCGGATGGCTACACCTTC. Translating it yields CATSDADAPDGYTF.